The next 8 T cell receptor beta chains were all read from a single sample in a study of response to subunit inactivated influenza vaccine. TCRdb ran MiXCR on the RT-PCR reads and lists one entry per CDR3 protein. The repertoire has fewer than 200,000 distinct CDR3 sequences, about 9% of them found once; the top ten carry 11%. The sample was non-naive T cells sorted from PBMCs, taken on the day of vaccination. These receptors came from a man aged 45-60 years who received an inactivated influenza vaccine.

This clonotype turned up a few times. This chain uses TRBV20-1 with TRBJ2-4; no clear D. V lost 3 bases to trimming and J lost 6 bases, with 12 bases between them. Germline V CDR1 and CDR2: DFQATT, SNEGSKA (reference sequence). CDR3 length equals 13 residues. The CDR3 sequence: CSASDGPPNIQYF. The CDR3 bases are TGCAGTGCTAGTGACGGGCCTCCAAACATTCAGTACTTC.

The chain has TRBV20-1 and TRBJ2-5, with TRBD1 as a possible D gene (6 bases). V was pared by 5 bases and J by 5 bases, with 18 bases between. The CDR3 is 14 amino acids. The germline V gene encodes CDR1 DFQATT and CDR2 SNEGSKA (reference sequence). The CDR3, as DNA: TGCAGTGCTGGTCCGGGACACACAACCGAGACCCAGTACTTC. This codes for CSAGPGHTTETQYF.

The sample holds many counts of this clonotype. The rearrangement uses TRBV20-1 and TRBJ1-5; possibly TRBD1 for D (5 bases). This CDR3 has 13 residues. Trimming removed 5 bases at V and 4 bases at J, with 12 bases between. CDR1 and CDR2 from the germline V gene are DFQATT and SNEGSKA (reference sequence). The CDR3: CSADRQPNQPQHF. The CDR3 nucleotides read TGCAGTGCTGATAGACAGCCTAATCAGCCCCAGCATTTT.

This chain joins TRBV7-2 and TRBJ2-7, with D perhaps TRBD1 (6 bases). The V gene's germline CDR1 is SGHTA and CDR2 FQGNSA. V was shortened by 6 bases and J by 4 bases, with 10 bases between the two germline ends. CDR3 size: 12 residues. The CDR3: CASRVGAYEQYF. The CDR3 coding sequence is TGTGCCAGCAGGGTGGGGGCTTACGAGCAGTACTTC. Full variable domain (rest looked up from reference TRBV7-2 and TRBJ2-7): GAGVSQSPSNKVTEKGKDVELRCDPISGHTALYWYRQSLGQGLEFLIYFQGNSAPDKSGLPSDRFSAERTGGSVSTLTIQRTQQEDSAVYLCASRVGAYEQYFGPGTRLTVT.

This clonotype was picked up many times. The chain links TRBV20-1 to TRBJ2-4, with a weak D call TRBD1 (6 bases). This CDR3 contains 13 residues. Germline CDR1 DFQATT, CDR2 SNEGSKA (reference sequence). V was trimmed by 5 bases and J by 3 bases, leaving 11 bases between them. The CDR3, as DNA: TGCAGTGCTTTAGACAGGAACAAAAACATTCAGTACTTC. Its protein product is CSALDRNKNIQYF.

The V gene is TRBV20-1, the J gene TRBJ2-5; D gene unclear. CDR3 length equals 12 residues. V shed 4 bases and J shed 3 bases, with 9 bases lying between them. Germline-derived CDR1 and CDR2 are DFQATT and SNEGSKA (reference sequence). CDR3 DNA: TGCAGTGCTAAGCCCGGAGAAGAGACCCAGTACTTC. This gives the protein CSAKPGEETQYF.

The rearrangement uses TRBV20-1 and TRBJ2-1; 7 nucleotides line up with TRBD1. Germline loops: CDR1 DFQATT, CDR2 SNEGSKA (reference sequence). V was pared by 6 bases and J by 1 base, with 9 bases of the junction left unmatched. The CDR3 runs to 15 residues. CDR3 DNA sequence: TGCAGTGCACAGGGCGGCAGGGGGTCCTACAATGAGCAGTTCTTC. This gives the protein CSAQGGRGSYNEQFF.

The chain couples TRBV2 to TRBJ1-5; 8 bases map to TRBD1. CDR3 size: 15 residues. Germline CDR1 is SNHLY and CDR2 is FYNNEI. The trim removed 6 bases at V and 6 bases at J, leaving 10 bases unmatched. CDR3 sequence: CASSKSGGFAQPQHF. Written as DNA, the CDR3 is TGTGCCAGCAGCAAATCAGGGGGCTTTGCTCAGCCCCAGCATTTT.